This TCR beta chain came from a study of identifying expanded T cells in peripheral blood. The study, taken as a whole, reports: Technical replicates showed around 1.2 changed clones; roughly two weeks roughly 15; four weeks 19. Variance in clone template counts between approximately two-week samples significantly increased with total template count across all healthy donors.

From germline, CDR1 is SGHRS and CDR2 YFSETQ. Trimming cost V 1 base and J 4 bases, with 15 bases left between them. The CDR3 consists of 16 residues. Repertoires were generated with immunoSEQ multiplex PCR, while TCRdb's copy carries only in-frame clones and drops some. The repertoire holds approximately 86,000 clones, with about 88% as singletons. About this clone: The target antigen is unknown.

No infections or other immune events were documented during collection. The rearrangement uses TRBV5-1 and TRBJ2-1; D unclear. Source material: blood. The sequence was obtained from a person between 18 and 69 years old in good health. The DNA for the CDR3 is TGCGCCAGCAGCTTGTTGCCTTTCGAGGATTACAATGAGCAGTTCTTC. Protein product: CASSLLPFEDYNEQFF.